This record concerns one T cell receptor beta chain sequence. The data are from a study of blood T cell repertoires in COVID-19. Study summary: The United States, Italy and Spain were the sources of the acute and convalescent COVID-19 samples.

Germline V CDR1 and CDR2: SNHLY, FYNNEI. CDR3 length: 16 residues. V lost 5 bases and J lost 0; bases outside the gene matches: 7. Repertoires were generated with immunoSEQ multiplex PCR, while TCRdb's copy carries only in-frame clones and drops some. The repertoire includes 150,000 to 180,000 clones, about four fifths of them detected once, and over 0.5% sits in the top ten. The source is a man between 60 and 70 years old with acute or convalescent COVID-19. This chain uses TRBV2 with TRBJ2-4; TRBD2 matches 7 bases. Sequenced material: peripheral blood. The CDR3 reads CASSPRRELAKNIQYF. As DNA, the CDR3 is TGTGCCAGCAGTCCTCGGCGGGAGCTAGCCAAAAACATTCAGTACTTC.